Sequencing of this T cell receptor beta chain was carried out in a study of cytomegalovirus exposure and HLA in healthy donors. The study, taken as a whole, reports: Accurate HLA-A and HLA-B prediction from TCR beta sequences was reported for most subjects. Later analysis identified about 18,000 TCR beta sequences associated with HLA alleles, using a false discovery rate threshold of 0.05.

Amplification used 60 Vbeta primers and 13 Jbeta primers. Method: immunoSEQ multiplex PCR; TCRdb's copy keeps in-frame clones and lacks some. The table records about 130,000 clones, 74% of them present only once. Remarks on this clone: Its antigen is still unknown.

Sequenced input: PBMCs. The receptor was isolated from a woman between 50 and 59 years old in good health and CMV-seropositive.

In DNA, the CDR3 is TGTGCCAGCAGTGAGGGGAGTGCGACGATCTACGAGCAGTACTTC. This translates into CASSEGSATIYEQYF. The chain joins TRBV2 to TRBJ2-7; D might be TRBD2 (5 bases). CDR1 and CDR2 (germline): SNHLY, FYNNEI. The length of the CDR3 is 15 residues. Trimming left V 3 bases short and J 3 bases short, with 15 bases between.